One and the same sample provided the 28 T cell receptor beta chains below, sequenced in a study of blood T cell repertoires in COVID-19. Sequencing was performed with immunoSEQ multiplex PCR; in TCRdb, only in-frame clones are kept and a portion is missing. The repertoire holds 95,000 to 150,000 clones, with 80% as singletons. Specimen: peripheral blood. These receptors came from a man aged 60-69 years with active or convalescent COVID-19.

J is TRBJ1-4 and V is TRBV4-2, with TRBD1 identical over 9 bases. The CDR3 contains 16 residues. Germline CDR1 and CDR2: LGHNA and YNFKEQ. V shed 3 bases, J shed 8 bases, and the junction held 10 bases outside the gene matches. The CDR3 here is CASSQTLQGAGEKLFF. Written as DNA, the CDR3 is TGTGCCAGCAGCCAGACGCTACAGGGGGCTGGGGAAAAACTGTTTTTT.

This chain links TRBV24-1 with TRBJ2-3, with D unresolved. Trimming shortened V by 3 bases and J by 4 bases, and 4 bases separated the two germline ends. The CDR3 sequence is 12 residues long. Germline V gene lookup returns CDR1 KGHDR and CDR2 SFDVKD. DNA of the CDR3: TGTGCCACCAGTGATCGGGCAGATACGCAGTATTTT. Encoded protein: CATSDRADTQYF.

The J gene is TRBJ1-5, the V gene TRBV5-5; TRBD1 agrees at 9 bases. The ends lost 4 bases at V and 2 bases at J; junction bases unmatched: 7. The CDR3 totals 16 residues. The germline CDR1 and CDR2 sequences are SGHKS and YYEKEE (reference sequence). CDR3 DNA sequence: TGTGCCAGCAGCGGCGGACAGGGGAGACGCAATCAGCCCCAGCATTTT. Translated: CASSGGQGRRNQPQHF.

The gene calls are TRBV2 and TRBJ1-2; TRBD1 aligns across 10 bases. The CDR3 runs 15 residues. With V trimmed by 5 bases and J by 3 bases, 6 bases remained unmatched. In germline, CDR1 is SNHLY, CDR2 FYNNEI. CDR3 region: CASSLEGQGYYGYTF. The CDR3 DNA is TGTGCCAGCAGTTTGGAGGGACAGGGGTACTATGGCTACACCTTC.

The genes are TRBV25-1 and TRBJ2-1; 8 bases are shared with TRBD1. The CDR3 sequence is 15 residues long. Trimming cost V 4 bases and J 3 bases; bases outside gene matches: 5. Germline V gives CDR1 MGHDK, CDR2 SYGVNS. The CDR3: CASSAGQGHYNEQFF. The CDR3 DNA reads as TGTGCCAGCAGTGCCGGACAGGGCCACTACAATGAGCAGTTCTTC.

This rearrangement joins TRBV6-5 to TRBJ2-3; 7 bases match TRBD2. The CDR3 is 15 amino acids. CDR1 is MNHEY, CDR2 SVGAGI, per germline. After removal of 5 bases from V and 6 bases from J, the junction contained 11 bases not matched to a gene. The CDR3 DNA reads TGTGCCAGCAGTCTTAGCGGGTCCGCTGGGGATACGCAGTATTTT. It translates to CASSLSGSAGDTQYF.

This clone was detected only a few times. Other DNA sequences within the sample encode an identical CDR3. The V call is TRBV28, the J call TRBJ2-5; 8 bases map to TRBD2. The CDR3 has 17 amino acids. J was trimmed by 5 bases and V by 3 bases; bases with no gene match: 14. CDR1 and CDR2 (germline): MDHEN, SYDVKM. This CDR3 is CASSFYGRGNLGETQYF. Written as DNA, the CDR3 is TGTGCCAGCAGTTTCTACGGGAGGGGGAATTTAGGGGAGACCCAGTACTTC. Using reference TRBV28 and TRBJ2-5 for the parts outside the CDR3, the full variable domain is DVKVTQSSRYLVKRTGEKVFLECVQDMDHENMFWYRQDPGLGLRLIYFSYDVKMKEKGDIPEGYSVSREKKERFSLILESASTNQTSMYLCASSFYGRGNLGETQYFGPGTRLLVL.

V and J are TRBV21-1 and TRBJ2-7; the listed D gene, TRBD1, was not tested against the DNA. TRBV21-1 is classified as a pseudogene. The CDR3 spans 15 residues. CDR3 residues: CASSQCGPRSYEQYF. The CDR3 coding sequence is TGTGCCAGCAGCCAGTGTGGGCCCAGGTCCTACGAGCAGTACTTC.

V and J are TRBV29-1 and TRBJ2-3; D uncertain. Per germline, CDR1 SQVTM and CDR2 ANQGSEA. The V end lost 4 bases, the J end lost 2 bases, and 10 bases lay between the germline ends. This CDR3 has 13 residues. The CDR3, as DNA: TGCAGCGTTGGCGTGCGATTCACAGATACGCAGTATTTT. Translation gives CSVGVRFTDTQYF.

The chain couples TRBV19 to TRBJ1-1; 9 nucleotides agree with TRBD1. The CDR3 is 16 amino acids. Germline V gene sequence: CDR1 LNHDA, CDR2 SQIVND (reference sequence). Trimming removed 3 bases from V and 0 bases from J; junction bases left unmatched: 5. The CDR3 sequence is CASSMRTGAMNTEAFF. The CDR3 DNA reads TGTGCCAGTAGTATGAGGACAGGGGCCATGAACACTGAAGCTTTCTTT.

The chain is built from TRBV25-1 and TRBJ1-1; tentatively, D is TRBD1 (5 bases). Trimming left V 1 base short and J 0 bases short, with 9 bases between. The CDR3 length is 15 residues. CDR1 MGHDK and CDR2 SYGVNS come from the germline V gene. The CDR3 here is CASSEWGGMNTEAFF. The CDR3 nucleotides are TGTGCCAGCAGTGAATGGGGGGGGATGAACACTGAAGCTTTCTTT.

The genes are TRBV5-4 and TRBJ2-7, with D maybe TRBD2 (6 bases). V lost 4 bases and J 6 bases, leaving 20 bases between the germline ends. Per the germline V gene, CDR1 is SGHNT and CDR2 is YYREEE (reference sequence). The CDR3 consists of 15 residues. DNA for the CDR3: TGTGCCAGCAGCCTGTGGAGAGGGAGGACCAGCGAGCAGTACTTC. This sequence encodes CASSLWRGRTSEQYF.

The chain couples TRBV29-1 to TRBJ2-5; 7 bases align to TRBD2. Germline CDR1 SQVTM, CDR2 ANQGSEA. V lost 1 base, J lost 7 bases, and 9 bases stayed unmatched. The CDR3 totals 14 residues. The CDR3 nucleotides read TGCAGCGTTGAAGGGCTAGCGGCGAGGTTGACCCAGTACTTC. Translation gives CSVEGLAARLTQYF.

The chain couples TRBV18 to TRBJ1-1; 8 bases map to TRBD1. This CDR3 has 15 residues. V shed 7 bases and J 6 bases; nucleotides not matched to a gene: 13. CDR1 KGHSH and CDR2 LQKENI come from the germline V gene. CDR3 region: CASYVSGQAGAEAFF. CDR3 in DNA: TGTGCCAGCTACGTCTCGGGACAGGCGGGGGCTGAAGCTTTCTTT. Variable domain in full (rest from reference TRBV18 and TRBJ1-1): NAGVMQNPRHLVRRRGQEARLRCSPMKGHSHVYWYRQLPEEGLKFMVYLQKENIIDESGMPKERFSAEFPKEGPSILRIQQVVRGDSAAYFCASYVSGQAGAEAFFGQGTRLTVV.

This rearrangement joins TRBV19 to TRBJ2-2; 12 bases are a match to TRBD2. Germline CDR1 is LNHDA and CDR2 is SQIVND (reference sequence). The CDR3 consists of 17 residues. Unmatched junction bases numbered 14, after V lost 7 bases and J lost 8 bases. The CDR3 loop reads CASNPPSGRGRPGELFF. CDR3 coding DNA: TGTGCCAGTAATCCGCCTAGCGGGAGGGGTCGACCTGGGGAGCTGTTTTTT.

In nucleotides, the CDR3 is TGTGCCAGCAGCTTAGTTGCAGGTTCGGGCAATCAGCCCCAGCATTTT. It is translated as CASSLVAGSGNQPQHF. The chain carries TRBV7-2 and TRBJ1-5, with D hard to call. The CDR3 totals 16 residues. Germline V CDR1 and CDR2: SGHTA, FQGNSA. Trimming cost V 1 base and J 2 bases, with 12 bases left between them. The full variable domain, rest sourced from reference TRBV7-2 and TRBJ1-5, is GAGVSQSPSNKVTEKGKDVELRCDPISGHTALYWYRQSLGQGLEFLIYFQGNSAPDKSGLPSDRFSAERTGGSVSTLTIQRTQQEDSAVYLCASSLVAGSGNQPQHFGDGTRLSIL.

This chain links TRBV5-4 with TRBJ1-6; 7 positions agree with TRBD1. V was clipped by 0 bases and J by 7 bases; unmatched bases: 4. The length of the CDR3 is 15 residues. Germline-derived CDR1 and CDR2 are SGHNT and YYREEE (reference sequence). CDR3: CASSLGRQGNSPLHF. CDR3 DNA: TGTGCCAGCAGCTTGGGAAGACAGGGCAATTCACCCCTCCACTTT.

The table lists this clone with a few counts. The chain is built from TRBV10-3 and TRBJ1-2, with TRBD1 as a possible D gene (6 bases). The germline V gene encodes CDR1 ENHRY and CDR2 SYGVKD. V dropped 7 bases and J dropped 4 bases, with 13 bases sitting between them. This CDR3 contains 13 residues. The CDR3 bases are TGTGCCATCACTCAGGACAGTTCCTATGGCTACACCTTC. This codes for CAITQDSSYGYTF.

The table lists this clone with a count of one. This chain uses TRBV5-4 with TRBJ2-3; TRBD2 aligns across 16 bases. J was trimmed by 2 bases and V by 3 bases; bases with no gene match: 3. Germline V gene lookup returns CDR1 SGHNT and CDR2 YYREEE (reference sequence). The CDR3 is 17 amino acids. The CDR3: CASSSGLAGGLTDTQYF. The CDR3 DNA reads TGTGCCAGCAGCTCGGGACTAGCGGGAGGGCTCACAGATACGCAGTATTTT.

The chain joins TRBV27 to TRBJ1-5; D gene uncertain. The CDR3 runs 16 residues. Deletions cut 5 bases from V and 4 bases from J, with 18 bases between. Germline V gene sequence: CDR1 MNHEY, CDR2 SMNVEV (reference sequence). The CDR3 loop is CASSPLGNWRNQPQHF. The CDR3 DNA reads TGTGCCAGCAGTCCCCTCGGGAACTGGAGAAATCAGCCCCAGCATTTT.

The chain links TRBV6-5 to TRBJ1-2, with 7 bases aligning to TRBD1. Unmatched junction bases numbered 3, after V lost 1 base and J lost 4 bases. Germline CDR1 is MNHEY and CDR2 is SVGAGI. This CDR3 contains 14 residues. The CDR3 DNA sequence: TGTGCCAGCAGTTACTTTCAGGGGGGCTATGGCTACACCTTC. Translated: CASSYFQGGYGYTF.

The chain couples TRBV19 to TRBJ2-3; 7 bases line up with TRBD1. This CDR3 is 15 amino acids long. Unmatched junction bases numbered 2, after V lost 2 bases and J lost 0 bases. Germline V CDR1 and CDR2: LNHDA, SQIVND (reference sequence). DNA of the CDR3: TGTGCCAGTAGTATATGGGGACAGAGCACAGATACGCAGTATTTT. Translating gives CASSIWGQSTDTQYF.

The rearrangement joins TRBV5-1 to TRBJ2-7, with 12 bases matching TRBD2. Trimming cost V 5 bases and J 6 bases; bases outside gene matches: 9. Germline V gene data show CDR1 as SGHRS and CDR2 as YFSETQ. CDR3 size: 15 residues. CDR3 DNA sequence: TGCGCCAGCAGAACCGTTGGACTAGCGGGATCCGAGCAGTACTTC. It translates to CASRTVGLAGSEQYF.

The CDR3 here is CASSFGGQPQHF. CDR3 nucleotides: TGTGCCAGCAGTTTCGGAGGTCAGCCCCAGCATTTT. V usage is TRBV27 and J usage is TRBJ1-5; D remains unclear. The V and J ends lost 3 bases and 6 bases respectively, with 6 bases between them. The CDR3 spans 12 residues. CDR1 and CDR2 from the germline V gene are MNHEY and SMNVEV (reference sequence).

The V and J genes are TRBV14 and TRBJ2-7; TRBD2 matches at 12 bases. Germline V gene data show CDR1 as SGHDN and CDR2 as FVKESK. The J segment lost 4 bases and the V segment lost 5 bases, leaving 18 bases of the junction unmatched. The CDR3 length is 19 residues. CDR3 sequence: CASSAGLMASGRARYEQYF. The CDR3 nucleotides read TGTGCCAGCAGCGCGGGCTTAATGGCTAGCGGGAGGGCCAGGTACGAGCAGTACTTC. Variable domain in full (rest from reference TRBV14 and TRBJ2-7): EAGVTQFPSHSVIEKGQTVTLRCDPISGHDNLYWYRRVMGKEIKFLLHFVKESKQDESGMPNNRFLAERTGGTYSTLKVQPAELEDSGVYFCASSAGLMASGRARYEQYFGPGTRLTVT.

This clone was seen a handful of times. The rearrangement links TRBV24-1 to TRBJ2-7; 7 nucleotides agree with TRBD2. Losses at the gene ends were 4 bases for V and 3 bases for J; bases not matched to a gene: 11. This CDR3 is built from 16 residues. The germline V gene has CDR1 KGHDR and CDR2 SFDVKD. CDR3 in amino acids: CATSDPLGGVFYEQYF. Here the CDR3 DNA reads TGTGCCACCAGTGACCCCTTGGGGGGGGTCTTCTACGAGCAGTACTTC.

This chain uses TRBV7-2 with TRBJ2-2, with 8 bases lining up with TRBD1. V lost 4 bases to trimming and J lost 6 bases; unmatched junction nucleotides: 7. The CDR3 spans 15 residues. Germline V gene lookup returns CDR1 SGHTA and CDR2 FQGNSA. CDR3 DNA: TGTGCCAGCAGCTCCAGGACAGGGATGGCCGGGGAGCTGTTTTTT. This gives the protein CASSSRTGMAGELFF.

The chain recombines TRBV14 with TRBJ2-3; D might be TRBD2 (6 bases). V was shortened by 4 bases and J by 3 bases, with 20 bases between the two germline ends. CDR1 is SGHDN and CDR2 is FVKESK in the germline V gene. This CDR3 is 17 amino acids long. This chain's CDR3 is CASSRDLPTLRTDTQYF. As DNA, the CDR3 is TGTGCCAGCAGCCGGGACTTACCTACACTCAGGACAGATACGCAGTATTTT.